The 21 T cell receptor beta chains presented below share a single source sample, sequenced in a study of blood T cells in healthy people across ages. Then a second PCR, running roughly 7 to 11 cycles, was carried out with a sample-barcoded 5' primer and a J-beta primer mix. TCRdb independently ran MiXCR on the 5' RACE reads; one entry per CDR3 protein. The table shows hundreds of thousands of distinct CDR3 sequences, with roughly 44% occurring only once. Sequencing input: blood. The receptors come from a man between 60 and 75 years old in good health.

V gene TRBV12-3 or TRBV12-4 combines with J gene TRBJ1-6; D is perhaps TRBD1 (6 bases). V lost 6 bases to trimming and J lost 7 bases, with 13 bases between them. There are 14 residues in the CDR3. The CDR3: CASRDSATNSPLHF. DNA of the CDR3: TGTGCCAGCAGGGACAGCGCGACGAATTCACCCCTCCACTTT.

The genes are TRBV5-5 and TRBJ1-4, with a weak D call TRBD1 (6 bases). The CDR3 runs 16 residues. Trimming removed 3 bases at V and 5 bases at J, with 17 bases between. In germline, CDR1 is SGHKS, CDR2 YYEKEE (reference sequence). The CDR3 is CASSSATGIINEKLFF. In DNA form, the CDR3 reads TGTGCCAGCAGCTCGGCGACAGGAATAATAAATGAAAAACTGTTTTTT.

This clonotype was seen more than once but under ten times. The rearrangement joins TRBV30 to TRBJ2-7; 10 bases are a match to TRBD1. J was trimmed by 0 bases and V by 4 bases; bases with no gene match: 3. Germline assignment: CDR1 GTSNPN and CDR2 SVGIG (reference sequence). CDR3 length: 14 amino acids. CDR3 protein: CAWMGQGSSYEQYF. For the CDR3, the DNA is TGTGCCTGGATGGGACAGGGGAGCTCCTACGAGCAGTACTTC.

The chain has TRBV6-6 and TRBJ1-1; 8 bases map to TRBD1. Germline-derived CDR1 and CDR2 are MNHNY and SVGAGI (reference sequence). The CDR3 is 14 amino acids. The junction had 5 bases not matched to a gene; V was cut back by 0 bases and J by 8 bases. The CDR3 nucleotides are TGTGCCAGCAGTTACTCCGACAGGGGTGAAGAAGCTTTCTTT. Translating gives CASSYSDRGEEAFF.

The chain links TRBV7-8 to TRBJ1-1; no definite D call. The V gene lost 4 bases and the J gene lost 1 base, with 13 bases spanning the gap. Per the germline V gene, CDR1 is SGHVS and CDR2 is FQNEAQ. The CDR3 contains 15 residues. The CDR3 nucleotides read TGTGCCAGCAGCTCCATTAACGGGCCGAACACTGAAGCTTTCTTT. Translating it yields CASSSINGPNTEAFF.

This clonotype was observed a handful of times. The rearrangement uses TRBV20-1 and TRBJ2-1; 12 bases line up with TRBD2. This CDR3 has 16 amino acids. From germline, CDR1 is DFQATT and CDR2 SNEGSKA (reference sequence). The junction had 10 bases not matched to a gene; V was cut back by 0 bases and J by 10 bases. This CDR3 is CSARETGTSGPSEQFF. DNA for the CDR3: TGCAGTGCTAGAGAAACCGGGACTAGCGGGCCCTCGGAGCAGTTCTTC.

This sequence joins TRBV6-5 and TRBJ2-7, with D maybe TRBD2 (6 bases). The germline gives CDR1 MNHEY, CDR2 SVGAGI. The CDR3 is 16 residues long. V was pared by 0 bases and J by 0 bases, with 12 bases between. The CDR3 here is CASSYSRATSSYEQYF. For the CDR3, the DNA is TGTGCCAGCAGTTACTCGAGAGCGACTAGCTCCTACGAGCAGTACTTC.

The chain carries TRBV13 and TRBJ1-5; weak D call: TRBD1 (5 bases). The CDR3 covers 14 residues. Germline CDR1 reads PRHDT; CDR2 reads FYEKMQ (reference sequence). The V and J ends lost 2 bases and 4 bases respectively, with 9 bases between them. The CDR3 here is CASSLSRGNQPQHF. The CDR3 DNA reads TGTGCCAGCAGCTTATCAAGGGGAAATCAGCCCCAGCATTTT.

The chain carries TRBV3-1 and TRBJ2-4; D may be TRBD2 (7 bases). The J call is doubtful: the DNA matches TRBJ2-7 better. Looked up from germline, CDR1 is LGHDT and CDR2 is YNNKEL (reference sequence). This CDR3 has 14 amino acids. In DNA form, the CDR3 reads TGTGCCAGCAGCCAATCTGGGGGCGGGGGCGAGCAGTACTTC. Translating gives CASSQSGGGGEQYF.

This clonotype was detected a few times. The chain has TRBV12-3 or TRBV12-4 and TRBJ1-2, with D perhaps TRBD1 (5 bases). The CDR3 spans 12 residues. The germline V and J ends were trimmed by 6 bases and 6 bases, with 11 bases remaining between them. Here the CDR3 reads CASSTREDGYTF. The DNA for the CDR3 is TGTGCCAGCAGCACCAGGGAGGATGGCTACACCTTC.

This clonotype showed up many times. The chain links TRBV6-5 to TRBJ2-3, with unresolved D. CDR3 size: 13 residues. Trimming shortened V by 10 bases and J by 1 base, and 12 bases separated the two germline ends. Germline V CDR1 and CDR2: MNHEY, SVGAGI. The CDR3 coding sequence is TGTGCCACCGGTCTTACCGGCACAGATACGCAGTATTTT. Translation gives CATGLTGTDTQYF.

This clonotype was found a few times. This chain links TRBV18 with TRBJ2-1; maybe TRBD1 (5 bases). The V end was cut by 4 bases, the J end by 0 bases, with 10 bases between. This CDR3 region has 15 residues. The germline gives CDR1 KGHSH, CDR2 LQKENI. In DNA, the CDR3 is TGTGCCAGCTCACTACAGGCGATCTCCTACAATGAGCAGTTCTTC. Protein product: CASSLQAISYNEQFF.

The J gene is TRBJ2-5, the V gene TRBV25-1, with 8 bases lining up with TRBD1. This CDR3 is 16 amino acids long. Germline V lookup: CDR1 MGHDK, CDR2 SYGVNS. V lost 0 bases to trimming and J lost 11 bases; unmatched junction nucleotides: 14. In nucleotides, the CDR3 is TGTGCCAGCAGTGAATACCCAGGGGGCGGTGTCTACGGGCAGTACTTC. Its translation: CASSEYPGGGVYGQYF.

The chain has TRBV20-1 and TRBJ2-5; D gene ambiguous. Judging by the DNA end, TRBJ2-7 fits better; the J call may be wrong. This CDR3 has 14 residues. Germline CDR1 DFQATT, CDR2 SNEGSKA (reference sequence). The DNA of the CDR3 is TGCAGTGCTAGGGGTCAGGTCTTACCCTACGAGCAGTACTTC. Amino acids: CSARGQVLPYEQYF.

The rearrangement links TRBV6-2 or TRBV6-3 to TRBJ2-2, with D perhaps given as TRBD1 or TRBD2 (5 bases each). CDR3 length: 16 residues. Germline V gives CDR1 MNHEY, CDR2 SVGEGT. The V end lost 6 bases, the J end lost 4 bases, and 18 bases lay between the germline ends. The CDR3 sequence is CASRHGAPTFTGELFF. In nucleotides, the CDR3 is TGTGCCAGCAGACACGGGGCCCCCACCTTCACCGGGGAGCTGTTTTTT.

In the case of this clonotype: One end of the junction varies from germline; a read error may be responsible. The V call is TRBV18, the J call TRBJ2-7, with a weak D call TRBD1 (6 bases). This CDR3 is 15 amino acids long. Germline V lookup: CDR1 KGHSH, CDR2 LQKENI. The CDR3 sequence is CDSSPQTGPSYEQYF. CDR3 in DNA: TGTGACAGCTCGCCACAGACAGGTCCTTCCTACGAGCAGTACTTC.

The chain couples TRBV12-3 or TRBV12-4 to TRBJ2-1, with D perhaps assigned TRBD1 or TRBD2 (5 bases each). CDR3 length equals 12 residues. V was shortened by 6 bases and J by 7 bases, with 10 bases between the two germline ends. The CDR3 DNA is TGTGCCAGCAGGGGACCGAGAAATGAGCAGTTCTTC. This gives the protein CASRGPRNEQFF.

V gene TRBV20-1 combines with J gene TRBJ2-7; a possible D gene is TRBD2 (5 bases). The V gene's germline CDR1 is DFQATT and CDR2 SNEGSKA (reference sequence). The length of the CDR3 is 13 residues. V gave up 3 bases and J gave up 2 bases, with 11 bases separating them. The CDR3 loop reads CSASGGGPYEQYF. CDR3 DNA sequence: TGCAGTGCTAGCGGTGGAGGACCCTACGAGCAGTACTTC.

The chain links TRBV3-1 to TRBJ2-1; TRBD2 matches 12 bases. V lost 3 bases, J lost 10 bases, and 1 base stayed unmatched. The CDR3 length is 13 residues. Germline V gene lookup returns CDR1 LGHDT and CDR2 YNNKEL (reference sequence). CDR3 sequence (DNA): TGTGCCAGCAGCCACGGACTAGCGGGGGAGCAGTTCTTC. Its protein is CASSHGLAGEQFF.

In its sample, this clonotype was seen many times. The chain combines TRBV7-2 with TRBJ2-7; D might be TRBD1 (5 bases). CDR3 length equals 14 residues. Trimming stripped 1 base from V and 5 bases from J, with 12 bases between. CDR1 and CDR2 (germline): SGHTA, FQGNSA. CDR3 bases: TGTGCCAGCAGCTTAGGGGGCTCAATCCACGAGCAGTACTTC. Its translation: CASSLGGSIHEQYF.

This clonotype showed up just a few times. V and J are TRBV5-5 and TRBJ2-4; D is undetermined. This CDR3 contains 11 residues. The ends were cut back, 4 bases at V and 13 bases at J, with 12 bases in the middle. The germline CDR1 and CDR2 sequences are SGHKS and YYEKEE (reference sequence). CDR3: CASSGVMEQYF. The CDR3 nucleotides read TGTGCCAGCAGCGGCGTAATGGAGCAGTACTTC.